The clone carrying this T cell receptor beta chain was recorded at least ten times. Then a second PCR, running roughly 7 to 11 cycles, was carried out with a sample-barcoded 5' primer and a J-beta primer mix. Each cDNA molecule was tagged by a template-switch adaptor that had 12 random nucleotides. TCRdb itself ran the 5' RACE reads through MiXCR, one entry per CDR3 protein. Found here are fewer than 2,000,000 distinct CDR3 sequences, around 35% of them singletons; the top ten hold approximately 10%. These data originate in a study of blood T cells in healthy people across ages. For every donor, a draw yielded ten milliliters of peripheral blood. CDR1 SEHNR and CDR2 FQNEAQ come from the germline V gene (reference sequence). V gave up 6 bases and J gave up 2 bases, with 11 bases separating them. This CDR3 contains 13 residues.

V is TRBV7-9 and J is TRBJ2-7; no firm D call. Material: blood. This receptor was obtained from a woman aged 30 to 39 in good health. CDR3 nucleotides: TGTGCCAGCAGTCCCCGGACGACCTACGAGCAGTACTTC. Its protein is CASSPRTTYEQYF.